Listed below are T cell receptor beta chains from one sample, sequenced in a study of identical twins. Via MiXCR, TCRdb re-called the 5' RACE reads, giving one row per CDR3 protein. The sample shows roughly 750,000 distinct CDR3 sequences, 21% of them seen only once. Separately, the same data were catalogued under a study of T cells expressing NK-cell markers.

The sample comprised PBMCs. The source is a woman in her late teens or twenties in good health. CDR3s include the opening cysteine and the closing phenylalanine or tryptophan. The order of the fields is D gene, clone size, J gene, V gene, CDR3 DNA, CDR3 protein. A D gene is named only where the DNA matches it firmly. Rows give clone size only sometimes, using once, few, many, or a class for an expanded clone.

d_call: -
clone_size: few
j_call: TRBJ2-7
v_call: TRBV3-1
cdr3_nt: TGTGCCAGCAGCCCCATCCCTGTTACCTACGAGCAGTACTTC
cdr3_aa: CASSPIPVTYEQYF

d_call: -
clone_size: -
j_call: TRBJ1-1
v_call: TRBV20-1
cdr3_nt: TGCAGTGCTACGGCACCGGTGAACACTGAAGCTTTCTTT
cdr3_aa: CSATAPVNTEAFF

d_call: -
clone_size: -
j_call: TRBJ2-7
v_call: TRBV12-3/TRBV12-4
cdr3_nt: TGTGCCAGCAGTTCCGGTCCCTCTAGGGAGCAGTACTTC
cdr3_aa: CASSSGPSREQYF

d_call: -
clone_size: -
j_call: TRBJ2-1
v_call: TRBV20-1
cdr3_nt: TGCAGTGCTAGTCCTGGAGGGGACAGTCGGTTCTTC
cdr3_aa: CSASPGGDSRFF

d_call: -
clone_size: -
j_call: TRBJ1-1
v_call: TRBV6-5
cdr3_nt: TGTGCCAGCAGTTACTCGAGACGAAACACTGAAGCTTTCTTT
cdr3_aa: CASSYSRRNTEAFF

d_call: -
clone_size: -
j_call: TRBJ2-7
v_call: TRBV2
cdr3_nt: TGTGCCAGCGGCAACACCCGGGGCGAGCAGTACTTC
cdr3_aa: CASGNTRGEQYF

d_call: -
clone_size: few
j_call: TRBJ2-7
v_call: TRBV7-9
cdr3_nt: TGTGCCAGCGCCGGGGGGGACAGAAACTACGAGCAGTACTTC
cdr3_aa: CASAGGDRNYEQYF

d_call: -
clone_size: few
j_call: TRBJ1-5
v_call: TRBV4-2
cdr3_nt: TGTGCCAGCAGCCAAGAGGCAGGGTATAGCAATCAGCCCCAGCATTTT
cdr3_aa: CASSQEAGYSNQPQHF

d_call: TRBD2
clone_size: many
j_call: TRBJ2-3
v_call: TRBV10-2
cdr3_nt: TGCGCCACCACAGGTCTAGCGGGAGCTATGACAGATACGCAGTATTTT
cdr3_aa: CATTGLAGAMTDTQYF

d_call: -
clone_size: many
j_call: TRBJ2-7
v_call: TRBV5-1
cdr3_nt: TGCGCCAGCAGCTTGGATGGGGGTCGTTATATCGACGAGCAGTACTTC
cdr3_aa: CASSLDGGRYIDEQYF

d_call: TRBD2
clone_size: few
j_call: TRBJ2-1
v_call: TRBV5-1
cdr3_nt: TGCGCCAGCAGCCCGATTAGCACTAGCGGGGGAAGTGAGCAGTTCTTC
cdr3_aa: CASSPISTSGGSEQFF

d_call: -
clone_size: -
j_call: TRBJ1-4
v_call: TRBV4-2
cdr3_nt: TGTGCCAGCAGCACCGGACAGAAACTGTTTTTT
cdr3_aa: CASSTGQKLFF

d_call: TRBD2
clone_size: -
j_call: TRBJ2-7
v_call: TRBV20-1
cdr3_nt: TGCAGTGCTAGAGGGCTAGCGGGAGGGTCCCCCCCCTACGAGCAGTACTTC
cdr3_aa: CSARGLAGGSPPYEQYF

d_call: -
clone_size: -
j_call: TRBJ2-7
v_call: TRBV7-6
cdr3_nt: TGTGCCAGCAGTTCAAGGGGTTTCCCCTACGAGCAGTACTTC
cdr3_aa: CASSSRGFPYEQYF

d_call: -
clone_size: many
j_call: TRBJ2-7
v_call: TRBV6-1
cdr3_nt: TGTGCCAGCAGGGATTCTAGCGCACCTACCTACGAGCAGTACTTC
cdr3_aa: CASRDSSAPTYEQYF

d_call: TRBD1
clone_size: -
j_call: TRBJ2-1
v_call: TRBV12-3/TRBV12-4
cdr3_nt: TGTGCCAGCAGGCCGGGACAGGGGAACAATGAGCAGTTCTTC
cdr3_aa: CASRPGQGNNEQFF

d_call: -
clone_size: -
j_call: TRBJ1-2
v_call: TRBV10-3
cdr3_nt: TGTGCCACCTTTGACTATGGCTACACCTTC
cdr3_aa: CATFDYGYTF

d_call: TRBD1
clone_size: few
j_call: TRBJ1-2
v_call: TRBV15
cdr3_nt: TGTGCCACCAGCAGAGATAGCAGGGGGCGCATCTATGGCTACACCTTC
cdr3_aa: CATSRDSRGRIYGYTF

d_call: TRBD2
clone_size: -
j_call: TRBJ2-2
v_call: TRBV7-2
cdr3_nt: TGTGCCAGCAGCTTGGAGACTAGCGGGAGAGGCGGGGAGCTGTTTTTT
cdr3_aa: CASSLETSGRGGELFF

d_call: TRBD1
clone_size: few
j_call: TRBJ1-3
v_call: TRBV12-3/TRBV12-4
cdr3_nt: TGTGCCAGCACCACAGGGGGTCCCTCTGGAAACACCATATATTTT
cdr3_aa: CASTTGGPSGNTIYF

d_call: TRBD2
clone_size: -
j_call: TRBJ2-1
v_call: TRBV20-1
cdr3_nt: TGCAGTGCCAGGGGGCCTAGCGGGAGGGATGAGCAGTTCTTC
cdr3_aa: CSARGPSGRDEQFF

d_call: TRBD1
clone_size: -
j_call: TRBJ1-2
v_call: TRBV29-1
cdr3_nt: TGCAGCGTTGTGGACGGGACAGGGATAGGGTATGGCTACACCTTC
cdr3_aa: CSVVDGTGIGYGYTF

d_call: -
clone_size: few
j_call: TRBJ2-6
v_call: TRBV6-5
cdr3_nt: TGTGCCAGCAGTTACCCCCCCGGTGGGGGGGCCAACGTCCTGACTTTC
cdr3_aa: CASSYPPGGGANVLTF

d_call: -
clone_size: few
j_call: TRBJ2-7
v_call: TRBV6-1
cdr3_nt: TGTGCCAGCAGTACCGGGACTCAATACGAGCAGTACTTC
cdr3_aa: CASSTGTQYEQYF

d_call: -
clone_size: -
j_call: TRBJ2-5
v_call: TRBV11-3
cdr3_nt: TGTGCCAGCAGTAAGGGAGTAGAGACCCAGTACTTC
cdr3_aa: CASSKGVETQYF

d_call: -
clone_size: few
j_call: TRBJ2-4
v_call: TRBV19
cdr3_nt: TGTGCCAGTAGTATACAGGAGGGGAACATTCAGTACTTC
cdr3_aa: CASSIQEGNIQYF

d_call: -
clone_size: -
j_call: TRBJ2-1
v_call: TRBV6-1
cdr3_nt: TGTGCCAGCAGCCAATCAGGGGTGAGGTACAATGAGCAGTTCTTC
cdr3_aa: CASSQSGVRYNEQFF

d_call: -
clone_size: -
j_call: TRBJ2-7
v_call: TRBV29-1
cdr3_nt: TGCAGCGTCTACGGCGACGGCTACGAGCAGTACTTC
cdr3_aa: CSVYGDGYEQYF

d_call: -
clone_size: many
j_call: TRBJ1-2
v_call: TRBV5-1
cdr3_nt: TGCGCCAGCAGCTCAGGGGTCTATGGCTACACCTTC
cdr3_aa: CASSSGVYGYTF

d_call: TRBD1
clone_size: -
j_call: TRBJ1-1
v_call: TRBV5-1
cdr3_nt: TGCGCCAGCAGCTTGGAACAGGGGCACACTGAAGCTTTCTTT
cdr3_aa: CASSLEQGHTEAFF

d_call: TRBD2
clone_size: few
j_call: TRBJ2-7
v_call: TRBV5-5
cdr3_nt: TGTGCCAGCAGCCCTTATGGACTAGCGGGAGTCTACGAGCAGTACTTC
cdr3_aa: CASSPYGLAGVYEQYF

d_call: -
clone_size: -
j_call: TRBJ2-4
v_call: TRBV7-3
cdr3_nt: TGTGCCAGCAGCTTAACGGAAGAAAACATTCAGTACTTC
cdr3_aa: CASSLTEENIQYF

d_call: TRBD1
clone_size: many
j_call: TRBJ1-1
v_call: TRBV12-3/TRBV12-4
cdr3_nt: TGTGCCAGCAGCCAGAGGGAGGGGGCGGACACTGAAGCTTTCTTT
cdr3_aa: CASSQREGADTEAFF

d_call: -
clone_size: many
j_call: TRBJ2-2
v_call: TRBV20-1
cdr3_nt: TGCAGTGCTAGCCGCCAGCCTTTCACCGGGGAGCTGTTTTTT
cdr3_aa: CSASRQPFTGELFF

d_call: -
clone_size: few
j_call: TRBJ1-4
v_call: TRBV4-2
cdr3_nt: TGTGCCAGCAGCCCCGAGGCGTTTGCAACTAATGAAAAACTGTTTTTT
cdr3_aa: CASSPEAFATNEKLFF

d_call: -
clone_size: -
j_call: TRBJ2-2
v_call: TRBV19
cdr3_nt: TGTGCCAGTAGTATAGATGGCAGGCTTATCGGGGAGCTGTTTTTT
cdr3_aa: CASSIDGRLIGELFF

d_call: TRBD2
clone_size: many
j_call: TRBJ2-1
v_call: TRBV5-1
cdr3_nt: TGCGCCAGCAGCCTCAGAGGCCTAGTAGCGGGAGCTGAGCAGTTCTTC
cdr3_aa: CASSLRGLVAGAEQFF

d_call: TRBD2
clone_size: -
j_call: TRBJ2-3
v_call: TRBV18
cdr3_nt: TGTGCCAGCTCACCACCTAGCGGGGTGGATACGCAGTATTTT
cdr3_aa: CASSPPSGVDTQYF

d_call: -
clone_size: -
j_call: TRBJ2-1
v_call: TRBV7-6
cdr3_nt: TGTGCCAGCAGCTCGGGGGTAGCGTGGATCTTC
cdr3_aa: CASSSGVAWIF

d_call: TRBD1
clone_size: -
j_call: TRBJ2-7
v_call: TRBV20-1
cdr3_nt: TGCAGTGCCGCGGGGACAGGGTACTCCTACGAGCAGTACTTC
cdr3_aa: CSAAGTGYSYEQYF

d_call: -
clone_size: -
j_call: TRBJ2-7
v_call: TRBV6-1
cdr3_nt: TGTGCCAGCGGGACGACAATCCACGAGCAGTACTTC
cdr3_aa: CASGTTIHEQYF

d_call: TRBD2
clone_size: few
j_call: TRBJ2-1
v_call: TRBV6-5
cdr3_nt: TGTGCCAGCAGTCACGGGACTAGCGGTTACAATGAGCAGTTCTTC
cdr3_aa: CASSHGTSGYNEQFF

d_call: -
clone_size: many
j_call: TRBJ2-3
v_call: TRBV6-5
cdr3_nt: TGTGCCAGCATAACCACAGATACGCAGTATTTT
cdr3_aa: CASITTDTQYF

d_call: -
clone_size: few
j_call: TRBJ2-1
v_call: TRBV9
cdr3_nt: TGTGCCAGCAGCGTTTTCGGAACGGCTGAGCAGTTCTTC
cdr3_aa: CASSVFGTAEQFF

d_call: -
clone_size: few
j_call: TRBJ2-3
v_call: TRBV20-1
cdr3_nt: TGCAGTGCTGGGTGGGGCGGCACAGATACGCAGTATTTT
cdr3_aa: CSAGWGGTDTQYF

d_call: -
clone_size: few
j_call: TRBJ2-7
v_call: TRBV30
cdr3_nt: TGTGCCTGGAGTGTACGGGGCTCCTACGAGCAGTACTTC
cdr3_aa: CAWSVRGSYEQYF

d_call: TRBD2
clone_size: -
j_call: TRBJ2-2
v_call: TRBV20-1
cdr3_nt: TGCAGTGCTAGACAGAGCGGGGCCTACACCGGGGAGCTGTTTTTT
cdr3_aa: CSARQSGAYTGELFF

d_call: -
clone_size: -
j_call: TRBJ1-2
v_call: TRBV7-6
cdr3_nt: TGTGCCAGCAGCCCCGCGGGTATCCAACAAGACAGCTACACCTTC
cdr3_aa: CASSPAGIQQDSYTF

d_call: -
clone_size: many
j_call: TRBJ2-1
v_call: TRBV4-3
cdr3_nt: TGCGCCAGCAGCCCATCTCTGGGCAATGAGCAGTTCTTC
cdr3_aa: CASSPSLGNEQFF

d_call: TRBD1
clone_size: -
j_call: TRBJ2-7
v_call: TRBV7-2
cdr3_nt: TGTGCCAGCAGCTTAGCAGCGGGGACAGGGGGCCCCACCTACGAGCAGTACTTC
cdr3_aa: CASSLAAGTGGPTYEQYF

d_call: -
clone_size: -
j_call: TRBJ2-7
v_call: TRBV20-1
cdr3_nt: TGCAGTGCCGACGAGAATGGCTACGAGCAGTACTTC
cdr3_aa: CSADENGYEQYF

d_call: -
clone_size: -
j_call: TRBJ1-5
v_call: TRBV6-2/TRBV6-3
cdr3_nt: TGTGCCAGCAGTTACTCCTCCGAAGGGAGCAATCAGCCCCAGCATTTT
cdr3_aa: CASSYSSEGSNQPQHF

d_call: TRBD1
clone_size: many
j_call: TRBJ2-7
v_call: TRBV20-1
cdr3_nt: TGCAGTGCTAGAGGACAGGGGGCCTACGAGCAGTACTTC
cdr3_aa: CSARGQGAYEQYF

d_call: TRBD2
clone_size: many
j_call: TRBJ2-3
v_call: TRBV5-1
cdr3_nt: TGTGCCAGCAGCTTATTGGCGGGAGGCACAGATACGCAGTATTTT
cdr3_aa: CASSLLAGGTDTQYF

d_call: -
clone_size: few
j_call: TRBJ1-1
v_call: TRBV20-1
cdr3_nt: TGCAGTGCTATTGATAACACTGAAGCTTTCTTT
cdr3_aa: CSAIDNTEAFF

d_call: TRBD2
clone_size: -
j_call: TRBJ2-1
v_call: TRBV10-3
cdr3_nt: TGTGCCACGACGGGACTAGCCGACAATGAGCAGTTCTTC
cdr3_aa: CATTGLADNEQFF

d_call: -
clone_size: few
j_call: TRBJ2-5
v_call: TRBV5-5
cdr3_nt: TGTGCCAGCAGCTTCCAGGGGGGGTATCGAGAGACCCAGTACTTC
cdr3_aa: CASSFQGGYRETQYF

d_call: -
clone_size: once
j_call: TRBJ2-1
v_call: TRBV9
cdr3_nt: TGTGCCAGCAGCGTAGAGCCCTCCTCCTACAATGAGCAGTTCTTC
cdr3_aa: CASSVEPSSYNEQFF